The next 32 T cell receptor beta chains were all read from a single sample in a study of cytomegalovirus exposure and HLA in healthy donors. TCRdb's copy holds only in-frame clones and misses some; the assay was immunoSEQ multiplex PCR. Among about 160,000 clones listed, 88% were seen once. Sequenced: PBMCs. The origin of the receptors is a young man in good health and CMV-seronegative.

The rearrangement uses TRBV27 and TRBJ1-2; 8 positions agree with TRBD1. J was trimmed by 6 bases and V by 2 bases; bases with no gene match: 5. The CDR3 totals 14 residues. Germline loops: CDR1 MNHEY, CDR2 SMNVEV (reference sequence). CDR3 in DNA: TGTGCCAGCAGTTTACGGCAGGGGGCTAATGGCTACACCTTC. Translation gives CASSLRQGANGYTF.

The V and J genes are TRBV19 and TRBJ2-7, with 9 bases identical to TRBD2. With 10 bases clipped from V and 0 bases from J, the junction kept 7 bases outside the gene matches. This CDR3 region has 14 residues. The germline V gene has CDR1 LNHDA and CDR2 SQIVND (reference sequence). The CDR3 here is CATLGREGSYEQYF. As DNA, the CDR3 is TGTGCCACGCTAGGGCGGGAGGGCTCCTACGAGCAGTACTTC.

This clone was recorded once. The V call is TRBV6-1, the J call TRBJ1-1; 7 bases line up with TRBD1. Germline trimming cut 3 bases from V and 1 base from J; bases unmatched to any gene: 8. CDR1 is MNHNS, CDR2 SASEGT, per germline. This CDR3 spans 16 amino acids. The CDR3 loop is CASSDGTAIKNTEAFF. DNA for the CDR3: TGTGCCAGCAGTGACGGGACAGCAATTAAGAACACTGAAGCTTTCTTT.

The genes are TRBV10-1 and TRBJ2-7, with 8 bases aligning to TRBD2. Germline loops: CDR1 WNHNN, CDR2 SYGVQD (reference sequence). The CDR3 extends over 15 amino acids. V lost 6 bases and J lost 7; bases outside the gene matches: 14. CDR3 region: CASRIKTGTGGEQYF. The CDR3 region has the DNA TGCGCCAGCAGGATAAAGACAGGCACGGGGGGGGAGCAGTACTTC.

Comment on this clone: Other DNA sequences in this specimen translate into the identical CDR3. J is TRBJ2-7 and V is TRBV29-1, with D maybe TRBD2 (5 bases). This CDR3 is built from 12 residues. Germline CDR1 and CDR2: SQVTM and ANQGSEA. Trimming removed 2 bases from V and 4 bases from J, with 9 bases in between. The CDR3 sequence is CSVESSDYEQYF. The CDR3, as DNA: TGCAGCGTTGAAAGTAGCGATTACGAGCAGTACTTC.

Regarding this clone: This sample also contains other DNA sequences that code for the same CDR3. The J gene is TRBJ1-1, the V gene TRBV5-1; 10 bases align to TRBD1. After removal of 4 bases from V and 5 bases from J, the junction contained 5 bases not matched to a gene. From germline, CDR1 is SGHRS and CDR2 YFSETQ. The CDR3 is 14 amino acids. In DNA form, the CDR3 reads TGCGCCAGCAGCACTGGACAGGGGGGGACTGAAGCTTTCTTT. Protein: CASSTGQGGTEAFF. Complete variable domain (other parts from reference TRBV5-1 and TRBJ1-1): KAGVTQTPRYLIKTRGQQVTLSCSPISGHRSVSWYQQTPGQGLQFLFEYFSETQRNKGNFPGRFSGRQFSNSRSEMNVSTLELGDSALYLCASSTGQGGTEAFFGQGTRLTVV.

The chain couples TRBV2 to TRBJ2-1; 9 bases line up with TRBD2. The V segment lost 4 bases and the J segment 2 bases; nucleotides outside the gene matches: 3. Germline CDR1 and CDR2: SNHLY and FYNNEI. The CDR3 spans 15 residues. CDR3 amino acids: CASSVERGAYNEQFF. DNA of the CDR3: TGTGCCAGCAGTGTCGAGCGGGGGGCCTACAATGAGCAGTTCTTC.

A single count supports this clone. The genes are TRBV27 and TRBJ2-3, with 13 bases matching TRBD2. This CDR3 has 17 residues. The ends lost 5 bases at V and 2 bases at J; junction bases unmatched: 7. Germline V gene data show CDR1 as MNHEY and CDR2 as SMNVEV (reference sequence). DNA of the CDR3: TGTGCCAGCAGTGTGACTAGCGGGGGGCTCTTCACAGATACGCAGTATTTT. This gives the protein CASSVTSGGLFTDTQYF.

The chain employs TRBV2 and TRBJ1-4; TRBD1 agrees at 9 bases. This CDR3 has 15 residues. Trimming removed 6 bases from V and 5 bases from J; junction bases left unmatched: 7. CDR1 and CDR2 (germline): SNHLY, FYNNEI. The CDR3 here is CASRIGTGRNEKLFF. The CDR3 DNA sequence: TGTGCCAGCAGGATCGGGACAGGGCGAAATGAAAAACTGTTTTTT. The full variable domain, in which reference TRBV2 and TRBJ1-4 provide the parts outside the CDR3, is EPEVTQTPSHQVTQMGQEVILRCVPISNHLYFYWYRQILGQKVEFLVSFYNNEISEKSEIFDDQFSVERPDGSNFTLKIRSTKLEDSAMYFCASRIGTGRNEKLFFGSGTQLSVL.

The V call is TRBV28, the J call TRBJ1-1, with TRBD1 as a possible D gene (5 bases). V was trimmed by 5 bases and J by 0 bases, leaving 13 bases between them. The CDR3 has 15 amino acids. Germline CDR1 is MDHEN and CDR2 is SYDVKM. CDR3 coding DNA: TGTGCCAGCAGTGCTACACCGACAGTGAACACTGAAGCTTTCTTT. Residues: CASSATPTVNTEAFF.

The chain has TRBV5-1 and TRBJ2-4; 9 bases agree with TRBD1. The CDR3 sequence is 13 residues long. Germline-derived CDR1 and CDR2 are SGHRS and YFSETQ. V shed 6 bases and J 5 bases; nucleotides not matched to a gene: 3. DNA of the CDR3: TGCGCCAGCAAGACAGGGGGGGAAAACATTCAGTACTTC. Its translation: CASKTGGENIQYF.

The DNA of the CDR3 is TGTGCCAGCAGTGCTCTTTCCCACGGAGGGAAAGCTTTCTTT. This codes for CASSALSHGGKAFF. The V gene is TRBV25-1, the J gene TRBJ1-1; D call uncertain. The V and J ends lost 4 bases and 9 bases respectively, with 18 bases between them. Germline-derived CDR1 and CDR2 are MGHDK and SYGVNS. The CDR3 totals 14 residues.

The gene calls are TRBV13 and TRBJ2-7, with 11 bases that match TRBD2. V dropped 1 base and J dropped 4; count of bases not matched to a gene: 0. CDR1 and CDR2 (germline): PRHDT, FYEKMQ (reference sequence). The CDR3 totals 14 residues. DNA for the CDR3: TGTGCCAGCAGCTTAGCTAGCGGGAGGTACGAGCAGTACTTC. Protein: CASSLASGRYEQYF.

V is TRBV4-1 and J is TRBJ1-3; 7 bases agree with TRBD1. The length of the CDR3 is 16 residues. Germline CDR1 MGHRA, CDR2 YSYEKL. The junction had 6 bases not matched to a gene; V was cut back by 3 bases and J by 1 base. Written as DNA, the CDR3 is TGCGCCAGCAGCCACCTCCTGACAGGGTCTGGAAACACCATATATTTT. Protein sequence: CASSHLLTGSGNTIYF.

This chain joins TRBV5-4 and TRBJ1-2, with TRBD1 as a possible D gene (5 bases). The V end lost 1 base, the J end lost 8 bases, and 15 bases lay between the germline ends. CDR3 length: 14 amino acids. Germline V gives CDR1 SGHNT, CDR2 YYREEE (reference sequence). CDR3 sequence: CASSLKFGRQGYTF. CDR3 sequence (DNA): TGTGCCAGCAGCTTGAAATTTGGCAGACAGGGCTACACCTTC.

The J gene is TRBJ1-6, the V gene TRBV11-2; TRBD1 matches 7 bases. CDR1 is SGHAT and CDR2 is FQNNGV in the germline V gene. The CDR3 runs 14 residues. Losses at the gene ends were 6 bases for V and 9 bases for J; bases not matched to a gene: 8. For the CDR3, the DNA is TGTGCCAGCAGACCGACAGGGACTGGTTCACCCCTCCACTTT. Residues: CASRPTGTGSPLHF.

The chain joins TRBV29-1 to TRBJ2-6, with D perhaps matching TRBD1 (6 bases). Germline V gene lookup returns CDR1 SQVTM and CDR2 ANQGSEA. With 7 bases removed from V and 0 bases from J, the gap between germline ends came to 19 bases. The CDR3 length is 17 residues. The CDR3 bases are TGCAGCGGATTGACAGGAGCCGCCCACTCTGGGGCCAACGTCCTGACTTTC. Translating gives CSGLTGAAHSGANVLTF.

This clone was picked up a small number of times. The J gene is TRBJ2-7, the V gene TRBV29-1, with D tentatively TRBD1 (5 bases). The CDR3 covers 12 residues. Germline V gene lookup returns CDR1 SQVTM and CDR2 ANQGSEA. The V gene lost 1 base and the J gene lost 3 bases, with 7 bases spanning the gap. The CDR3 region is CSVEVGDYEQYF. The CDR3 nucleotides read TGCAGCGTTGAAGTAGGGGACTACGAGCAGTACTTC.

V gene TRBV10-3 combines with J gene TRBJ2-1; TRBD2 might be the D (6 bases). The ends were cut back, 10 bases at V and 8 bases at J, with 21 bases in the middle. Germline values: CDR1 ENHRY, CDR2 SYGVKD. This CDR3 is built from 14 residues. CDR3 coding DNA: TGTGCCACCACGTTGGAGCGGGTCACGGATGAGCAGTTCTTC. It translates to CATTLERVTDEQFF.

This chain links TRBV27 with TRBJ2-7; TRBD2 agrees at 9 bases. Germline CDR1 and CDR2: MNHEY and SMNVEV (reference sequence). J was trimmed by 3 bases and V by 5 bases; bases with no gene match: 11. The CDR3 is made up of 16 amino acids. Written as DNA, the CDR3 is TGTGCCAGCAGTCAAAACGTAGCGGGAGATCGCTACGAGCAGTACTTC. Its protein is CASSQNVAGDRYEQYF.

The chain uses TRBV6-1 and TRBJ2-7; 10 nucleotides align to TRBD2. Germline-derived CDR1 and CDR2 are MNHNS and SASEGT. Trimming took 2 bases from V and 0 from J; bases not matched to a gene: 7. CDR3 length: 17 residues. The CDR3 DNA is TGTGCCAGCAGTGAACCCGCAGCGGGGGGGAGCTCCTACGAGCAGTACGTC. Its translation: CASSEPAAGGSSYEQYV.

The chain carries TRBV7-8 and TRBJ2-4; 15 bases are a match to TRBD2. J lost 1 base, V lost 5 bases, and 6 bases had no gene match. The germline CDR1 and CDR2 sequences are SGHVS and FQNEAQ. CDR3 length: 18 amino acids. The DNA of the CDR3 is TGTGCCAGCAGCCCAGGACTAGCGGGGGGGCGGGCCAAAAACATTCAGTACTTC. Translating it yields CASSPGLAGGRAKNIQYF.

The CDR3 protein is CASSPYRSNQPQHF. CDR3 in DNA: TGTGCCAGCAGCCCCTACCGTAGCAATCAGCCCCAGCATTTT. J is TRBJ1-5 and V is TRBV7-2; D not certain. The CDR3 extends over 14 amino acids. Germline lookup yields CDR1 SGHTA and CDR2 FQGNSA. Between the trimmed V and J ends, which lost 5 bases and 0 bases, there was a span of 8 bases.

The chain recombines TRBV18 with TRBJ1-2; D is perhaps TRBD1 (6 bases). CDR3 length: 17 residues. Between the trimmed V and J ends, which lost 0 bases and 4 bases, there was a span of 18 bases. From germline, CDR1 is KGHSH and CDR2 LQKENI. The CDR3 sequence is CASSPPYGGIGSYGYTF. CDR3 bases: TGTGCCAGCTCACCACCGTATGGGGGCATTGGATCCTATGGCTACACCTTC.

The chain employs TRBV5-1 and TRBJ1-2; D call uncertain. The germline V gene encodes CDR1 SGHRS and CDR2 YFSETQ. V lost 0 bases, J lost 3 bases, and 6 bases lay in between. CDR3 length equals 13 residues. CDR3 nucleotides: TGCGCCAGCAGCTTGGACGGAGACTATGGCTACACCTTC. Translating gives CASSLDGDYGYTF.

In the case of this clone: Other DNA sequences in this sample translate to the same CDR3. In DNA, the CDR3 is TGTGCCAGCTCACCATCAGGGGGGAACACTGAAGCTTTCTTT. Translation: CASSPSGGNTEAFF. The chain employs TRBV18 and TRBJ1-1, with 7 bases aligning to TRBD1. The CDR3 covers 14 residues. Germline CDR1 reads KGHSH; CDR2 reads LQKENI. After removal of 2 bases from V and 1 base from J, the junction contained 1 base not matched to a gene.

The DNA of the CDR3 is TGCGCCAGCAGCCTTCGGACAGAATCGATGAGCCCTGAAGCTTTCTTT. It encodes CASSLRTESMSPEAFF. This chain joins TRBV4-1 and TRBJ1-1, with D tentatively TRBD1 (6 bases). This CDR3 spans 16 amino acids. Deletions cut 4 bases from V and 6 bases from J, with 21 bases between. CDR1 is MGHRA, CDR2 YSYEKL, per germline.

The CDR3 DNA is TGTGCCAGCAGTCAGACAGGGGATCAAGAGACCCAGTACTTC. Protein product: CASSQTGDQETQYF. The chain uses TRBV28 and TRBJ2-5; TRBD1 agrees at 8 bases. Germline CDR1 and CDR2: MDHEN and SYDVKM. The length of the CDR3 is 14 residues. The ends lost 5 bases at V and 2 bases at J; junction bases unmatched: 4.

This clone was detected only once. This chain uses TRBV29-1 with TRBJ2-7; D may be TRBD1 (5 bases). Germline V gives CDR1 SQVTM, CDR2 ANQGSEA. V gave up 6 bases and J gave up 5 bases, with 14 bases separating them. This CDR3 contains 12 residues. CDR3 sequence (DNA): TGCAGCGTCAAACAGGTGGGCGACGAGCAGTACTTC. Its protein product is CSVKQVGDEQYF.

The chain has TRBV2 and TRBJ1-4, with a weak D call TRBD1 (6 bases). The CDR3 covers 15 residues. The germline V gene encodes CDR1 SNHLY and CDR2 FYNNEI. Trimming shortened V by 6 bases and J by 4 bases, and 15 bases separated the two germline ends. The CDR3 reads CASSPQQGFNEKLFF. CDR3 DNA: TGTGCCAGCAGCCCCCAACAGGGATTTAATGAAAAACTGTTTTTT.

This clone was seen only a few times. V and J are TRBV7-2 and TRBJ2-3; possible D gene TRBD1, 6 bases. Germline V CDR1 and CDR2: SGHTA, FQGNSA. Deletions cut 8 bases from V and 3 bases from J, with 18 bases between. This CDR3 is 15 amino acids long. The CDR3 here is CASSGAVPPTDTQYF. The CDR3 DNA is TGTGCCAGCTCAGGGGCCGTTCCCCCTACAGATACGCAGTATTTT.

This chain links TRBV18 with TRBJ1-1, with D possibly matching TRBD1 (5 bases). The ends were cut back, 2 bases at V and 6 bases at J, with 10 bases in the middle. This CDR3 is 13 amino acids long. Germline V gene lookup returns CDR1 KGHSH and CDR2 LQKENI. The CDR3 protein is CASSPVGAAEAFF. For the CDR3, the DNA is TGTGCCAGCTCACCAGTAGGGGCGGCTGAAGCTTTCTTT.